The rows below give T cell receptor beta chains drawn from one sample of a study of shared clonotypes between healthy human individuals. This table comes from immunoSEQ multiplex PCR, and its TCRdb copy is limited to in-frame clones, with some not included. The repertoire includes under 2,500,000 clones, approximately 95% of them detected once, and over 0.1% sits in the top ten. The specimen was naive CD4+ T cells sorted from blood. The origin of the receptors is a man between 18 and 35 years old in good health. CDR3s include the opening cysteine and the closing phenylalanine or tryptophan. Each record gives: clone size, V gene, J gene, D gene, CDR3 protein, CDR3 DNA. A D gene is named only where the DNA matches it firmly. Rows may omit the clone size; those that give it use once, few, many or a size class.

NA	TRBV29-1	TRBJ2-3	TRBD2	CSVSLAGGGSDTQYF	TGCAGCGTCTCTCTAGCGGGAGGGGGGTCAGATACGCAGTATTTT
NA	TRBV5-1	TRBJ2-7	NA	CASSTGTQGSYEQYF	TGCGCCAGCAGCACGGGGACCCAGGGGTCCTACGAGCAGTACTTC
NA	TRBV27	TRBJ2-3	TRBD2	CASSLGLPTDTQYF	TGTGCCAGCAGTCTGGGACTACCCACAGATACGCAGTATTTT
NA	TRBV7-6	TRBJ2-7	NA	CASSLEGAGEQYF	TGTGCCAGCAGCTTAGAGGGGGCGGGGGAGCAGTACTTC
once	TRBV5-6	TRBJ1-5	TRBD1	CASSRRDSYSNQPQHF	TGTGCCAGCAGCAGGCGGGACAGCTATAGCAATCAGCCCCAGCATTTT
NA	TRBV6-1	TRBJ2-3	NA	CASSEGSPTDTQYF	TGTGCCAGCAGTGAAGGATCGCCCACAGATACGCAGTATTTT
NA	TRBV30	TRBJ1-1	NA	CAWSKVGVSFTEAFF	TGTGCCTGGAGTAAGGTCGGGGTTTCGTTCACTGAAGCTTTCTTT
NA	TRBV27	TRBJ1-6	NA	CASRGGFYNSPLHF	TGTGCCAGCAGGGGGGGCTTCTATAATTCACCCCTCCACTTT
NA	TRBV18	TRBJ2-7	TRBD1	CASSLNRQGAHHEQYF	TGTGCCAGCTCCCTGAATAGACAGGGGGCGCATCACGAGCAGTACTTC
NA	TRBV18	TRBJ1-2	NA	CASSPRDERGYTF	TGTGCCAGCTCACCTCGGGACGAGAGAGGCTACACCTTC
NA	TRBV5-8	TRBJ2-3	NA	CASSLTGSTDTQYF	TGTGCCAGCAGCTTGACGGGGAGCACAGATACGCAGTATTTT
NA	TRBV6-1	TRBJ1-1	NA	CASSEAQGNTEAFF	TGTGCCAGCAGTGAAGCGCAGGGTAACACTGAAGCTTTCTTT
NA	TRBV7-2	TRBJ1-6	NA	CASSTPEGQYNSPLHF	TGTGCCAGCAGCACCCCCGAGGGCCAATATAATTCACCCCTCCACTTT
once	TRBV2	TRBJ2-3	NA	CASSLAPDTQYF	TGTGCCAGCAGCCTAGCCCCAGATACGCAGTATTTT
NA	TRBV4-1	TRBJ1-1	NA	CASSRKGLENTEAFF	TGCGCCAGCAGCAGAAAAGGTTTGGAGAACACTGAAGCTTTCTTT
NA	TRBV7-2	TRBJ2-7	TRBD2	CASSLGLAGVEQYF	TGTGCCAGCAGCTTAGGACTAGCGGGAGTCGAGCAGTACTTC
once	TRBV7-2	TRBJ2-3	TRBD2	CASSLLGAGVTDTQYF	TGTGCCAGCAGCTTATTAGGAGCGGGGGTCACAGATACGCAGTATTTT
NA	TRBV2	TRBJ1-1	NA	CASSDPNTEAFF	TGTGCCAGCAGCGATCCTAACACTGAAGCTTTCTTT
NA	TRBV14	TRBJ1-5	NA	CASSQDARQPQHF	TGTGCCAGCAGCCAAGACGCGCGGCAGCCCCAGCATTTT
NA	TRBV28	TRBJ2-7	NA	CASSFQDSYEQYF	TGTGCCAGCAGTTTTCAGGACTCCTACGAGCAGTACTTC
NA	TRBV18	TRBJ2-5	TRBD2	CASSPGLAGQTQYF	TGTGCCAGCTCACCAGGACTAGCGGGTCAGACCCAGTACTTC
NA	TRBV19	TRBJ2-7	TRBD2	CASSIGLAGNYEQYF	TGTGCCAGTAGTATAGGACTAGCGGGAAACTACGAGCAGTACTTC
NA	TRBV10-3	TRBJ1-2	NA	CAISESLVRGSGYGYTF	TGTGCCATCAGTGAGTCTTTAGTTCGGGGGTCTGGCTATGGCTACACCTTC
NA	TRBV4-1	TRBJ2-4	NA	CASSQVRGFGDIQYF	TGCGCCAGCAGCCAAGTGCGGGGCTTCGGGGACATTCAGTACTTC
NA	TRBV7-2	TRBJ1-5	NA	CASSPSTGNQPQHF	TGTGCCAGCAGCCCCAGCACGGGTAATCAGCCCCAGCATTTT
NA	TRBV7-9	TRBJ1-1	NA	CASSRDGNTEAFF	TGTGCCAGCAGCCGTGACGGTAACACTGAAGCTTTCTTT
NA	TRBV18	TRBJ2-2	NA	CASSPNGNSPTGELFF	TGTGCCAGCTCACCTAATGGGAACAGCCCCACCGGGGAGCTGTTTTTT
NA	TRBV9	TRBJ2-5	NA	CASSPGGSWGETQYF	TGTGCCAGCAGCCCTGGTGGGAGCTGGGGAGAGACCCAGTACTTC
NA	TRBV15	TRBJ2-5	NA	CATSRGGDGNQETQYF	TGTGCCACCAGCAGAGGTGGCGACGGGAACCAAGAGACCCAGTACTTC
NA	TRBV6-5	TRBJ2-7	TRBD1	CASRFRGRTDEQYF	TGTGCCAGCAGATTCAGGGGGCGGACTGACGAGCAGTACTTC
NA	TRBV7-2	TRBJ2-2	TRBD1	CASSLTDRAHTGELFF	TGTGCCAGCAGCTTAACGGACAGGGCGCACACCGGGGAGCTGTTTTTT
NA	TRBV30	TRBJ2-7	TRBD1	CAWRGTGTVPSEQYF	TGTGCCTGGAGGGGGACCGGGACAGTCCCCAGCGAGCAGTACTTC
NA	TRBV5-5	TRBJ2-1	TRBD2	CASSLLLAGAGEQFF	TGTGCCAGCAGCTTGTTACTAGCGGGAGCCGGTGAGCAGTTCTTC
NA	TRBV30	TRBJ1-1	NA	CAWSVAQLNTEAFF	TGTGCCTGGAGTGTAGCCCAGCTTAACACTGAAGCTTTCTTT
NA	TRBV11-2	TRBJ1-2	NA	CASSLDPDKSLFGYTF	TGTGCCAGCAGCTTAGACCCTGACAAATCGTTGTTTGGCTACACCTTC
NA	TRBV5-1	TRBJ2-1	TRBD2	CASSLVGLVTNEQFF	TGCGCCAGCAGCTTGGTTGGACTAGTTACCAATGAGCAGTTCTTC
NA	TRBV10-1	TRBJ2-3	NA	CASSESRTDTQYF	TGCGCCAGCAGTGAGTCGCGCACAGATACGCAGTATTTT